Below, one TCR beta chain is given with its context. The specificity of this receptor is unknown. Per-base qualities were not stored, and no clone one base away is much larger. V lost 8 bases and J lost 3 bases, and the count of bases not matched to a germline gene is 10. From a lookup of the germline V gene (reference sequence), CDR1 and CDR2 are LNHDA and SQIVND. The CDR3 has 15 amino acids, counting the end cysteine and phenylalanine. The retained sequence is limited to the CDR3, 45 bases, with the frame set at the first base. Each collaborating institution followed its own protocols to collect whole blood in K2EDTA tubes. Collaborator samples were shipped for TCRbeta analysis as frozen whole blood, isolated PBMCs, or DNA extracted from either sample type. The record originates from a study of blood T cell repertoires in COVID-19 (dated by TCRdb to 2019 to 2021). For context, the study as a whole: The collaborator samples originated in the United States, Italy and Spain and spanned the acute and convalescent phases of COVID-19. The material from the prospective study consisted of cDNA or gDNA derived from T cells, B-cell-depleted T cells, or PBMCs. The dataset comprised deeply sampled blood TCRbeta repertoires from subjects exposed to, actively infected with, or recovered from COVID-19. The repertoires were released in a freely available public database intended as a resource for research on the immune response to SARS-CoV-2. Samples came from the ongoing ImmuneRACE study (first 160 participants) plus 1,254 subjects from 6 global collaborators. Nearly every sample came with metadata listing a de-identified subject ID, COVID-19 status, age in years and sex. Where available, HLA class I and class II types were obtained from metadata supplied by the sample provider rather than from assay-based typing. What the research found in general, with its limitations: The amount of clinical and demographic metadata varied by source and participant and was provided uncurated.

The immunoSEQ Assay, a bias-controlled multiplex PCR, was used to amplify TCRbeta CDR3 regions from genomic DNA. The authors processed their data as follows. Nucleated cell counts per sample were estimated from amplification of reference gene primers within the assay. Sequence reads were collapsed and filtered to measure the absolute abundance of every unique TCRbeta CDR3 rearrangement. For each sample, productive Simpson clonality was calculated as the square root of Simpson's diversity index across productive rearrangements. Held by TCRdb, this immuneACCESS table contains in-frame sequences only and omits some clones. Under half of the omission traces to an unresolved V gene where checked; the cause of the rest is unknown. V and J calls plus clone size are reproduced from that table; the DNA served to infer D and trimming. The sample records just under 55,000 clones, about nine tenths of which are singletons. Around 8.3% of the sample lies in the top ten.

The receptor was isolated from a woman aged 40 to 49 with active COVID-19. Sequenced material: peripheral blood. The V and J segments used are TRBV19 and TRBJ2-7, and 10 junctional nucleotides match TRBD1. CDR3 loop: CASCQSGTGVYEQYF. The DNA sequence is given as TGTGCCAGTTGCCAATCCGGGACAGGGGTCTACGAGCAGTACTTC.